One and the same sample provided the 20 T cell receptor beta chains below, sequenced in a study of regulatory T cells in long-lasting Graves disease. To make TCR beta libraries, researchers used iRepertoire HTBI primers and Arm-PCR of CDR3 regions. TCRdb independently ran MiXCR on the multiplex PCR reads; one entry per CDR3 protein. This table has 400,000 or so distinct CDR3 sequences, less than 25% appearing once. Time point given: persistent/refractory GD, antithyroid drugs over 5 years with positive TRAb. From PBMCs, RNA was extracted and then used to make the TCR library. The sample was peripheral blood mononuclear cells (PBMCs), taken when the disease was refractory, from a patient treated with antithyroid drugs. These receptors all come from a female donor with Graves disease.

This clonotype has ten or more counts. J is TRBJ1-5 and V is TRBV28, with a tentative D call TRBD1 (5 bases). CDR1 MDHEN and CDR2 SYDVKM come from the germline V gene. Trimming shortened V by 3 bases and J by 4 bases, and 19 bases separated the two germline ends. This CDR3 is built from 17 residues. This chain's CDR3 is CASSFWTRGTNNQPQHF. CDR3 bases: TGTGCCAGCAGTTTTTGGACACGAGGGACGAATAATCAGCCCCAGCATTTT.

V usage is TRBV20-1 and J usage is TRBJ2-7; 8 bases fit TRBD1. Germline V gene data show CDR1 as DFQATT and CDR2 as SNEGSKA (reference sequence). The CDR3 contains 15 residues. Unmatched junction bases numbered 13, after V lost 3 bases and J lost 6 bases. Here the CDR3 DNA reads TGCAGTGCTAGTGGGGACCGGGACAGGCCAATCGAGCAGTACTTC. Its translation: CSASGDRDRPIEQYF.

The gene calls are TRBV6-4 and TRBJ2-5, with TRBD1 identical over 9 bases. The CDR3 runs 15 residues. The V gene's germline CDR1 is MRHNA and CDR2 SNTAGT. J lost 5 bases, V lost 4 bases, and 8 bases had no gene match. DNA for the CDR3: TGTGCCAGCAGTGGAGGGACAGGGCGTGAGGAGACCCAGTACTTC. This translates into CASSGGTGREETQYF.

The chain uses TRBV30 and TRBJ2-2; D call uncertain. Germline V gene sequence: CDR1 GTSNPN, CDR2 SVGIG (reference sequence). This CDR3 has 11 amino acids. V lost 8 bases to trimming and J lost 2 bases, with 6 bases between them. CDR3 protein: CALSNTGELFF. For the CDR3, the DNA is TGTGCCCTTTCCAACACCGGGGAGCTGTTTTTT.

In this sample, this clonotype turned up once. One base away lies a much larger clone, so this may be a sequencing read error. The chain is built from TRBV6-1 and TRBJ2-7; possibly TRBD1 for D (7 bases). Trimming stripped 8 bases from V and 3 bases from J, with 20 bases between. CDR3 size: 15 residues. Germline-derived CDR1 and CDR2 are MNHNS and SASEGT. For the CDR3, the DNA is TGTGCCAGCGCTAGGGCGGGACAGCCATACTACGAGCAGTACTTC. Translated, it gives CASARAGQPYYEQYF.

The V and J genes are TRBV6-1 and TRBJ2-7; D is unresolved. CDR3 length: 12 residues. CDR1 is MNHNS and CDR2 is SASEGT in the germline V gene. V shed 6 bases and J shed 7 bases, with 13 bases lying between them. CDR3 residues: CASRVTPQEQYF. For the CDR3, the DNA is TGTGCCAGCAGAGTTACCCCCCAGGAGCAGTACTTC.

The V call is TRBV4-3, the J call TRBJ2-1; TRBD2 matches at 13 bases. The germline V gene encodes CDR1 LGHNA and CDR2 YSLEER. This CDR3 region has 18 residues. V lost 0 bases, J lost 8 bases, and 10 bases stayed unmatched. The CDR3 loop reads CASSQESGGLAGFYEQFF. CDR3 bases: TGCGCCAGCAGCCAAGAATCGGGGGGACTAGCGGGATTCTATGAGCAGTTCTTC.

This clonotype was seen at least ten times. At one end, the junction sequence differs from germline, possibly due to a read error. CDR3 sequence: CAWSRGGTAASF. CDR3 nucleotide sequence: TGTGCCTGGAGCCGGGGAGGGACAGCAGCCTCCTTC. V gene TRBV30 combines with J gene TRBJ1-2, with 7 bases aligning to TRBD1. CDR3 length: 12 residues. CDR1 and CDR2 from the germline V gene are GTSNPN and SVGIG (reference sequence).

In regard to this clonotype: One end of the junction does not line up with germline, which may come from a read error. The chain links TRBV12-3 or TRBV12-4 to TRBJ2-2; weak D call: TRBD2 (5 bases). The CDR3 extends over 14 amino acids. As DNA, the CDR3 is TGTGCCAGCAGTTTTCGGCCGAACACCGGGAAGCTGTTTTTT. This gives the protein CASSFRPNTGKLFF.

The rearrangement uses TRBV4-2 and TRBJ2-7; D assignment may be TRBD1 or TRBD2 (5 bases each). The CDR3 consists of 17 residues. The V end was cut by 0 bases, the J end by 3 bases, with 18 bases between. Looked up from germline, CDR1 is LGHNA and CDR2 is YNFKEQ. CDR3 DNA sequence: TGTGCCAGCAGCCAAGAGAATACCCGGGACGGGGTCTACGAGCAGTACTTC. Translating it yields CASSQENTRDGVYEQYF.

The V gene is TRBV20-1, the J gene TRBJ2-7, with TRBD2 identical over 9 bases. The CDR3 contains 14 residues. Germline V gene sequence: CDR1 DFQATT, CDR2 SNEGSKA (reference sequence). V trimming: 1 base; J trimming: 4 bases; junction bases outside the gene matches: 5. Here the CDR3 DNA reads TGCAGTGCTAGAGTTTCGCGGGAGGGGTACGAGCAGTACTTC. This codes for CSARVSREGYEQYF.

This rearrangement joins TRBV30 to TRBJ1-1; D is possibly TRBD1 (6 bases). Germline-derived CDR1 and CDR2 are GTSNPN and SVGIG (reference sequence). Trimming cost V 5 bases and J 4 bases, with 17 bases left between them. The CDR3 is 14 amino acids. The CDR3 bases are TGTGCCTGGCCCACAGGGAGGGAGAGCACTGAAGCTTTCTTT. Residues: CAWPTGRESTEAFF.

This clonotype was detected once. The chain couples TRBV27 to TRBJ2-5; D might be TRBD1 (6 bases). Trimming removed 6 bases from V and 1 base from J, with 15 bases in between. Germline V gene lookup returns CDR1 MNHEY and CDR2 SMNVEV (reference sequence). CDR3 length: 15 amino acids. CDR3 in amino acids: CASSPRGVRQETQYF. The CDR3 nucleotides read TGTGCCAGCAGCCCCAGGGGTGTCCGCCAAGAGACCCAGTACTTC.

This clonotype appeared many times. The CDR3 nucleotides read TGTGCCAGCAGCCTACCCGGGACAGGGGGCGAGCAGTACTTC. This gives the protein CASSLPGTGGEQYF. This chain connects TRBV7-2 to TRBJ2-7; 11 bases match TRBD1. Germline trimming cut 5 bases from V and 6 bases from J; bases unmatched to any gene: 6. This CDR3 is built from 14 residues. Per germline, CDR1 SGHTA and CDR2 FQGNSA.

The sample holds a few counts of this clonotype. This chain uses TRBV7-2 with TRBJ1-2; D is undetermined. V lost 6 bases, J lost 8 bases, and 10 bases lay in between. Germline CDR1 is SGHTA and CDR2 is FQGNSA. This CDR3 spans 11 amino acids. CDR3: CASRAGWGYTF. CDR3 bases: TGTGCCAGCAGAGCCGGATGGGGCTACACCTTC.

This chain connects TRBV10-3 to TRBJ1-2; the D gene is possibly TRBD1 (6 bases). Germline CDR1 reads ENHRY; CDR2 reads SYGVKD. The CDR3 loop spans 15 amino acids. Deletions cut 1 base from V and 8 bases from J, with 17 bases between. The CDR3 here is CAISELFGSGDGYTF. Here the CDR3 DNA reads TGTGCCATCAGTGAGTTGTTTGGGTCAGGGGACGGCTACACCTTC.

Regarding this clonotype: It may be a read error: a sequence one base away is much more abundant. The genes are TRBV7-2 and TRBJ1-2; D is ambiguous. The CDR3 spans 14 residues. Germline assignment: CDR1 SGHTA and CDR2 FQGNSA. CDR3 nucleotides: TGTGCCAGCGGCTTAGTAGACGGCAACTATGGCTACACCTTC. Protein sequence: CASGLVDGNYGYTF.

In the case of this clonotype: The junction does not match germline at one end; this may be a read error. This chain uses TRBV28 with TRBJ2-4, with TRBD1 identical over 7 bases. The germline CDR1 and CDR2 sequences are MDHEN and SYDVKM. This CDR3 region has 11 residues. This CDR3 reads CASSSGTVRFF. The CDR3 coding sequence is TGTGCCAGCAGTTCCGGGACAGTCCGGTTCTTC.

This clonotype was observed a handful of times. The rearrangement uses TRBV12-3 or TRBV12-4 and TRBJ1-1; no definite D call. Between the trimmed V and J ends, which lost 6 bases and 0 bases, there was a span of 14 bases. The CDR3 has 15 residues. The CDR3 sequence is CASRSGGQMNTEAFF. The CDR3 DNA sequence: TGTGCCAGCAGGTCAGGCGGGCAGATGAACACTGAAGCTTTCTTT.

The chain carries TRBV4-3 and TRBJ2-7; a possible D gene is TRBD2 (5 bases). V was shortened by 0 bases and J by 5 bases, with 14 bases between the two germline ends. Germline CDR1 LGHNA, CDR2 YSLEER. This CDR3 is 15 amino acids long. The CDR3 DNA sequence: TGCGCCAGCAGCCAAGATCTAGCCTCGTGGCACGAGCAGTACTTC. Amino acid sequence: CASSQDLASWHEQYF.